This TCR beta chain was sequenced for a study of blood T cell repertoires in COVID-19. About the study: Spain, Italy and the United States supplied samples that represented acute and convalescent COVID-19. The analysed material was cDNA or gDNA that came from T cells, B-cell-depleted T cells, or PBMCs.

Original methodology: For nucleated cells, counts were estimated from reference gene primer amplification. Generated by immunoSEQ multiplex PCR, the TCRdb table keeps only in-frame clones and is missing some. That table supplies the V and J calls and clone size; D and trimming were determined from the DNA. The repertoire consists of 200,000 to 250,000 clones, with 85% to 90% occurring once and the leading ten covering roughly 10%. Seattle cases were enrolled at active infection and followed longitudinally. Trimming took 5 bases from V and 5 from J, leaving 21 bases between them. Germline CDR1 LNHDA, CDR2 SQIVND (reference sequence). This CDR3 region has 16 residues.

J is TRBJ1-1 and V is TRBV19; D is unclear. The origin of this receptor is a woman in her forties or fifties with COVID-19, enrolled during active disease. The sample taken for sequencing was peripheral blood. CDR3 nucleotide sequence: TGTGCCAGTAGTGTTTCTTTTAGAACCCAGGCGACTGAAGCTTTCTTT. This codes for CASSVSFRTQATEAFF.